A selection of T cell receptor beta chains follows, all from one sample in a study of T cell responses to AZD1222 COVID-19 vaccine. This table comes from immunoSEQ multiplex PCR, and its TCRdb copy is limited to in-frame clones, with some not included. Among around 100,000 clones listed, around 96% were seen once. Here the sequenced sample was peripheral blood, taken on day 0 of AZD1222 vaccination. The receptor set was obtained from an adult in good health. Both conserved end residues are part of each CDR3. Size is stated for part of the rows, as once, few or many counts, or as a class when the clone is expanded.

size,J,length,V,CDR3
NA,TRBJ1-2,15,TRBV9,CASSGNRPGLWGYTF
NA,TRBJ1-6,16,TRBV4-3,CASSQDYGGFGSPLHF
NA,TRBJ1-5,12,TRBV28,CATADRPQPQHF
NA,TRBJ2-5,16,TRBV9,CASSEFGDGYLETQYF
NA,TRBJ2-7,15,TRBV5-4,CASSSGLGTEYEQYF
NA,TRBJ2-3,13,TRBV3-1/TRBV3-2,CASSTGGIDTQYF
once,TRBJ2-7,13,TRBV6-5,CASSNGPALEQYF
NA,TRBJ1-5,14,TRBV4-3,CASSHRVGNQPQHF
NA,TRBJ2-3,15,TRBV11-2,CASSPTFHRRDTQYF
NA,TRBJ2-1,16,TRBV9,CASSSTGGRSYNEQFF
NA,TRBJ2-2,13,TRBV6-5,CASKGVNTGELFF
NA,TRBJ1-2,14,TRBV4-3,CASSYRMGQGGYTF
NA,TRBJ1-5,14,TRBV2,CASIRDRLNQPQHF
once,TRBJ1-6,13,TRBV11-3,CASSPGTEVPLHF
NA,TRBJ2-1,17,TRBV7-9,CASSLPTSGGVGNEQFF
NA,TRBJ2-7,16,TRBV6-2/TRBV6-3,CASSYRSSGVTYEQYF
once,TRBJ2-7,13,TRBV18,CASSSTDSYEQYF
NA,TRBJ2-2,15,TRBV25-1,CASSDRGAETGELFF
NA,TRBJ1-3,20,TRBV5-1,CASSPIGQGATMSPGNTIYF
NA,TRBJ1-4,14,TRBV29-1,CSVGDRATGEKLFF
NA,TRBJ1-1,15,TRBV6-5,CASSYGTGYNTEAFF
few,TRBJ1-2,20,TRBV23-1,CASSQYIDRDRFSVHYGYTF
NA,TRBJ2-7,14,TRBV19,CASSIRAGRREQYF
NA,TRBJ1-2,14,TRBV19,CASRRDTTNYGYTF
NA,TRBJ1-1,12,TRBV7-3,CASSPQGGMPFF
NA,TRBJ1-6,13,TRBV12-3/TRBV12-4,CASRDRGQSPLHF
NA,TRBJ1-2,14,TRBV6-5,CASSSEGEVGGYTF
NA,TRBJ1-5,14,TRBV4-1,CASSLYDRNQPQHF
NA,TRBJ1-4,17,TRBV6-1,CASSVSTRGLWGEKLFF
NA,TRBJ1-1,13,TRBV19,CASSLPLGTEAFF
NA,TRBJ1-1,14,TRBV30,CAWSYGTGITEAFF
once,TRBJ1-3,14,TRBV28,CASSFPGSGNTIYF
NA,TRBJ2-2,14,TRBV5-6,CASSPRGLTGELFF
NA,TRBJ2-1,15,TRBV10-3,CAISGGNGILVEQFF
NA,TRBJ2-5,14,TRBV24-1,CATSSSGRGETQYF
NA,TRBJ2-5,18,TRBV11-2,CASSFQVTSGGAEETQYF
NA,TRBJ2-3,16,TRBV7-9,CASSYTTGRSTDTQYF
NA,TRBJ1-4,17,TRBV4-3,CASSQGTGIGVGEKLFF
NA,TRBJ2-7,15,TRBV6-1,CASSDWDASSYEQYF
NA,TRBJ1-2,15,TRBV7-2,CASSFMTGGDYGYTF